The 27 T cell receptor beta chains below come from one sample, sequenced in a study of blood T cell repertoires in COVID-19. The assay was immunoSEQ multiplex PCR, and TCRdb's table has in-frame clones only and misses some. Of a few hundred thousand clones listed, around 89% are singletons. The sequenced sample was PBMCs or T cells enriched from blood (not recorded which). The receptors were gathered from a man younger than 40 who had been exposed to COVID-19.

The chain has TRBV5-1 and TRBJ2-1; a weak D match, TRBD1 (6 bases). Trimming pared 4 bases from V and 6 bases from J, leaving 11 bases between. Germline V gene data show CDR1 as SGHRS and CDR2 as YFSETQ. CDR3 length: 13 amino acids. Here the CDR3 DNA reads TGCGCCAGCAGCCCAACAGGGCGCAATGAGCAGTTCTTC. This encodes CASSPTGRNEQFF. Full variable domain (rest looked up from reference TRBV5-1 and TRBJ2-1): KAGVTQTPRYLIKTRGQQVTLSCSPISGHRSVSWYQQTPGQGLQFLFEYFSETQRNKGNFPGRFSGRQFSNSRSEMNVSTLELGDSALYLCASSPTGRNEQFFGPGTRLTVL.

This CDR3 is CASHYVQIYF. The CDR3 DNA is TGTGCCAGTCATTACGTCCAGATATATTTT. The V call is TRBV19, the J call TRBJ1-3, with D hard to call. CDR1 is LNHDA, CDR2 SQIVND, per germline (reference sequence). The CDR3 has 10 amino acids. V was clipped by 8 bases and J by 13 bases, with 12 bases between them.

The chain combines TRBV5-6 with TRBJ1-1, with D tentatively TRBD1 (5 bases). V lost 4 bases and J lost 7, with 17 bases in between. The CDR3 has 14 amino acids. Germline V gene sequence: CDR1 SGHDT, CDR2 YYEEEE. The CDR3 region is CASSPGPGGFEAFF. Here the CDR3 DNA reads TGTGCCAGCAGCCCCGGACCCGGGGGGTTTGAAGCTTTCTTT.

This chain connects TRBV5-1 to TRBJ1-1; 8 bases match TRBD1. CDR1 and CDR2 from the germline V gene are SGHRS and YFSETQ. The V gene end was trimmed by 4 bases and the J gene end by 1 base; junction bases not matched to a gene: 6. CDR3 size: 15 residues. The CDR3 coding sequence is TGCGCCAGCAGCAGGCGGGACAGGCCGAACACTGAAGCTTTCTTT. This codes for CASSRRDRPNTEAFF.

The rearrangement uses TRBV5-4 and TRBJ2-2; D uncertain. The CDR3 is 12 residues long. V was pared by 5 bases and J by 5 bases, with 7 bases between. Germline V gives CDR1 SGHNT, CDR2 YYREEE (reference sequence). The DNA for the CDR3 is TGTGCCAGCAGATTCCCTACCGGGGAGCTGTTTTTT. Translated, it gives CASRFPTGELFF.

The rearrangement uses TRBV2 and TRBJ1-4, with D unclear. This CDR3 spans 13 amino acids. The V and J ends lost 4 bases and 8 bases respectively, with 11 bases between them. Germline V gives CDR1 SNHLY, CDR2 FYNNEI. The CDR3 sequence: CASSAREREKLFF. The CDR3 DNA reads as TGTGCCAGCAGTGCCCGGGAGCGGGAAAAACTGTTTTTT.

This clone was counted only a few times. V is TRBV30 and J is TRBJ1-2, with D uncertain. Germline V CDR1 and CDR2: GTSNPN, SVGIG (reference sequence). The CDR3 sequence is 12 residues long. The V end lost 1 base, the J end lost 8 bases, and 11 bases lay between the germline ends. The CDR3 here is CAWSGSRVGYTF. The CDR3 bases are TGTGCCTGGAGTGGCTCCCGGGTCGGCTACACCTTC. The complete variable domain, with remaining parts taken from reference TRBV30 and TRBJ1-2, reads SQTIHQWPATLVQPVGSPLSLECTVEGTSNPNLYWYRQAAGRGLQLLFYSVGIGQISSEVPQNLSASRPQDRQFILSSKKLLLSDSGFYLCAWSGSRVGYTFGSGTRLTVV.

This clone occurred once. V usage is TRBV6-5 and J usage is TRBJ1-2; D is unresolved. Trimming left V 2 bases short and J 4 bases short, with 5 bases between. This CDR3 spans 12 amino acids. Germline CDR1 MNHEY, CDR2 SVGAGI. In DNA, the CDR3 is TGTGCCAGCAGTTACGGCGGCTATGGCTACACCTTC. Protein: CASSYGGYGYTF.

The chain combines TRBV19 with TRBJ2-7; D possibly corresponds to TRBD2 (7 bases). The germline CDR1 and CDR2 sequences are LNHDA and SQIVND (reference sequence). CDR3 length: 15 amino acids. V was cut by 3 bases and J by 4 bases, with 16 bases left in between. The CDR3 spells CASSISRGAVYEQYF. The CDR3 region has the DNA TGTGCCAGTAGTATTTCCCGGGGGGCGGTATACGAGCAGTACTTC.

The count of this clone is one. The chain carries TRBV13 and TRBJ2-7; D is unclear. The germline gives CDR1 PRHDT, CDR2 FYEKMQ (reference sequence). The CDR3 has 15 residues. Between the trimmed V and J ends, which lost 1 base and 2 bases, there was a span of 12 bases. The CDR3 region is CASSLDLGNPYEQYF. CDR3 nucleotide sequence: TGTGCCAGCAGCTTAGATCTAGGTAACCCCTACGAGCAGTACTTC.

V is TRBV6-5 and J is TRBJ2-3; possible D gene TRBD1, 6 bases. CDR1 and CDR2 from the germline V gene are MNHEY and SVGAGI. The CDR3 has 12 residues. V was shortened by 2 bases and J by 14 bases, with 14 bases between the two germline ends. The CDR3 DNA follows: TGTGCCAGCAGTTACCCCCAGGGGTTAATGTATTTT. This gives the protein CASSYPQGLMYF.

The chain links TRBV3-1 (or the pseudogene TRBV3-2) to TRBJ2-5; TRBD2 might be the D (6 bases). Per germline, CDR1 LGHDT and CDR2 YNNKEL (reference sequence). The CDR3 has 15 amino acids. Trimming removed 2 bases from V and 1 base from J, with 11 bases in between. This chain's CDR3 is CASSQRGGAQETQYF. The CDR3 nucleotides are TGTGCCAGCAGCCAAAGGGGCGGGGCCCAAGAGACCCAGTACTTC.

V and J are TRBV27 and TRBJ2-1, with TRBD2 identical over 7 bases. The CDR3 totals 15 residues. CDR1 and CDR2 from the germline V gene are MNHEY and SMNVEV (reference sequence). Losses at the gene ends were 8 bases for V and 3 bases for J; bases not matched to a gene: 10. The CDR3 DNA reads as TGTGCCAGCGGGCGTGGGAGGGGCCGCTACAATGAGCAGTTCTTC. Amino acids: CASGRGRGRYNEQFF.

This chain connects TRBV6-5 to TRBJ2-7; no firm D call. This CDR3 contains 12 residues. The V end was cut by 8 bases, the J end by 0 bases, with 8 bases between. Germline V gene lookup returns CDR1 MNHEY and CDR2 SVGAGI. The DNA for the CDR3 is TGTGCCAGCCGAGAGAGCTCCTACGAGCAGTACTTC. It codes for CASRESSYEQYF.

The chain recombines TRBV5-5 with TRBJ2-3; TRBD1 matches at 10 bases. CDR1 is SGHKS, CDR2 YYEKEE, per germline (reference sequence). There are 16 residues in the CDR3. Trimming took 4 bases from V and 4 from J; bases not matched to a gene: 9. The CDR3 sequence is CASSAPRQGAADTQYF. Written as DNA, the CDR3 is TGTGCCAGCAGCGCACCCCGACAGGGGGCCGCAGATACGCAGTATTTT.

This chain uses TRBV19 with TRBJ2-2; 8 positions agree with TRBD2. The V gene's germline CDR1 is LNHDA and CDR2 SQIVND (reference sequence). V dropped 5 bases and J dropped 1; count of bases not matched to a gene: 9. The CDR3 runs to 17 residues. CDR3 loop: CASSGRRGVKNTGELFF. For the CDR3, the DNA is TGTGCCAGTAGTGGCCGGCGGGGGGTAAAGAACACCGGGGAGCTGTTTTTT.

J is TRBJ2-3 and V is TRBV13; 11 positions match TRBD1. The CDR3 sequence is 13 residues long. The V gene end was trimmed by 6 bases and the J gene end by 5 bases; junction bases not matched to a gene: 1. Germline V gives CDR1 PRHDT, CDR2 FYEKMQ (reference sequence). The CDR3 region has the DNA TGTGCCAGCAGGGGACAGGGGGGAGATACGCAGTATTTT. Its protein is CASRGQGGDTQYF.

This clone was picked up one time. The chain couples TRBV12-2 to TRBJ2-7; the D call of TRBD2 is as the table states it, not checked on the DNA. TRBV12-2 is marked as a pseudogene. The CDR3 totals 13 residues. CDR3 sequence: CASRFPPGSEQYF. The CDR3 DNA reads as TGTGCAAGTCGCTTCCCGCCGGGGAGCGAGCAGTACTTC.

This sequence joins TRBV7-9 and TRBJ1-4; 9 bases are a match to TRBD1. The CDR3 covers 14 residues. The germline gives CDR1 SEHNR, CDR2 FQNEAQ (reference sequence). After removal of 5 bases from V and 13 bases from J, the junction contained 11 bases not matched to a gene. CDR3 nucleotides: TGTGCCAGCAGCACGGGGACAGGGATGAAAACACTGTTTTTT. It specifies CASSTGTGMKTLFF.

This chain joins TRBV24-1 and TRBJ2-1; possibly TRBD1 for D (6 bases). Germline-derived CDR1 and CDR2 are KGHDR and SFDVKD. V lost 3 bases and J 10 bases, leaving 12 bases between the germline ends. This CDR3 region has 13 residues. CDR3 DNA sequence: TGTGCCACCAGTGATATTGACAGGAACGAGCAGTTCTTC. Translation gives CATSDIDRNEQFF.

The rearrangement links TRBV19 to TRBJ1-1; D perhaps matches TRBD1 (6 bases). The germline V and J ends were trimmed by 3 bases and 0 bases, with 14 bases remaining between them. The germline CDR1 and CDR2 sequences are LNHDA and SQIVND (reference sequence). The CDR3 contains 16 residues. The CDR3 sequence is CASSIQGQAVNTEAFF. DNA of the CDR3: TGTGCCAGTAGTATCCAGGGGCAAGCGGTGAACACTGAAGCTTTCTTT.

This clone was observed a single time. The chain recombines TRBV9 with TRBJ1-3; no clear D gene. This CDR3 is built from 14 residues. Germline V gene sequence: CDR1 SGDLS, CDR2 YYNGEE. Trimming pared 2 bases from V and 8 bases from J, leaving 14 bases between. The chain's CDR3 is CASSVLTHADTIYF. The CDR3 nucleotides are TGTGCCAGCAGCGTCCTGACCCACGCGGACACCATATATTTT. Filled out from reference TRBV9 and TRBJ1-3, the complete variable domain reads DSGVTQTPKHLITATGQRVTLRCSPRSGDLSVYWYQQSLDQGLQFLIQYYNGEERAKGNILERFSAQQFPDLHSELNLSSLELGDSALYFCASSVLTHADTIYFGEGSWLTVV.

This chain uses TRBV7-2 with TRBJ1-2, with unresolved D. CDR1 SGHTA and CDR2 FQGNSA come from the germline V gene. CDR3 length equals 16 residues. Between the trimmed V and J ends, which lost 2 bases and 8 bases, there was a span of 21 bases. The CDR3 loop is CASSLFGSGRRGGYTF. The CDR3 nucleotides are TGTGCCAGCAGCTTATTCGGTTCGGGCAGGCGAGGGGGCTACACCTTC.

The gene calls are TRBV12-3 or TRBV12-4 and TRBJ1-5; D is unresolved. The CDR3 spans 13 residues. Trimming removed 2 bases at V and 5 bases at J, with 7 bases between. As DNA, the CDR3 is TGTGCCAGCAGTTTACTAGGATATCAGCCCCAGCATTTT. Protein product: CASSLLGYQPQHF.

The chain carries TRBV12-3 or TRBV12-4 and TRBJ2-5, with D unclear. The CDR3 has 11 amino acids. The V gene lost 6 bases and the J gene lost 4 bases, with 6 bases spanning the gap. Here the CDR3 reads CASRRSETQYF. The CDR3 nucleotides are TGTGCCAGCAGGCGCTCAGAGACCCAGTACTTC.

The chain couples TRBV29-1 to TRBJ1-2; 7 bases map to TRBD1. Germline lookup yields CDR1 SQVTM and CDR2 ANQGSEA. The V and J ends lost 6 bases and 0 bases, in that order; junction bases with no gene match: 7. The CDR3 covers 14 residues. CDR3 amino acids: CSVDLQGTNYGYTF. CDR3 DNA: TGCAGCGTCGACCTACAGGGGACTAACTATGGCTACACCTTC.

This chain connects TRBV19 to TRBJ2-7; TRBD1 aligns across 7 bases. V shed 1 base, J shed 6 bases, and the junction held 9 bases outside the gene matches. The CDR3 has 15 amino acids. Germline CDR1 and CDR2: LNHDA and SQIVND (reference sequence). CDR3 residues: CASSIALRGRLEQYF. DNA for the CDR3: TGTGCCAGTAGTATAGCATTAAGGGGGCGTCTCGAGCAGTACTTC.